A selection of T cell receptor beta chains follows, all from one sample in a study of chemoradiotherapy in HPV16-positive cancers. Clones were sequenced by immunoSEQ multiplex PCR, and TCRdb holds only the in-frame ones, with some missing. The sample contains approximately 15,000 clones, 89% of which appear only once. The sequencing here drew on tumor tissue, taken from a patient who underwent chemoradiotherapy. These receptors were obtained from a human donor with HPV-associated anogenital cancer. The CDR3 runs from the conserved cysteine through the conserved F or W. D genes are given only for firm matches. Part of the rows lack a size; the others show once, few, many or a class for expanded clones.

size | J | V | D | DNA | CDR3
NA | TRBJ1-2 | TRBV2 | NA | TGTGCCAGCAGTGAACAGACCGGTGGCTACACCTTC | CASSEQTGGYTF
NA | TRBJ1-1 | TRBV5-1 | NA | TGCGCCAGCAGCCTGGACGTCTCTTCTGAAGCTTTCTTT | CASSLDVSSEAFF
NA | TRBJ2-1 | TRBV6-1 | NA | TGTGCCAGCAGTGAAGTGGTTACAGGCGATGAGCAGTTCTTC | CASSEVVTGDEQFF
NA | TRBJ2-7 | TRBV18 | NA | TGTGCCAGCTTAGGAGGCCTTTCCTACGAGCAGTACTTC | CASLGGLSYEQYF
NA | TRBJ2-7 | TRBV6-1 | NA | TGTGCCAGCAGTGAAGAGGTAGTGGACTCCTACGAGCAGTACTTC | CASSEEVVDSYEQYF
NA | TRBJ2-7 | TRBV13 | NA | TGTGCCAGCAGCCCCAGGAAATCCTACGAGCAGTACTTC | CASSPRKSYEQYF
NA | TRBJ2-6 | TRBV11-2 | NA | TGTGCCAGCAGATCTGGGGGGGCTGTCGGGGCCAACGTCCTGACTTTC | CASRSGGAVGANVLTF
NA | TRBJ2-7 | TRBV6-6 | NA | TGTGCCAGCAGTTACCGACGGGGGTCCTACGAGCAGTACTTC | CASSYRRGSYEQYF
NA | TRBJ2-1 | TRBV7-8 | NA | TGTGCCAGCAGCTTAGGTCCAGAAATCTCCTACAATGAGCAGTTCTTC | CASSLGPEISYNEQFF
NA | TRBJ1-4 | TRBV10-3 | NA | TGTGCCAGCACCCCTGACGGCAATGAAAAACTGTTTTTT | CASTPDGNEKLFF
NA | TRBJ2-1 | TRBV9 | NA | TGTGCCAGCAGCCCCCAGGTACACTCCTACAATGAGCAGTTCTTC | CASSPQVHSYNEQFF
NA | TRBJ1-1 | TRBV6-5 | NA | TGTGCCAGCAGTTACTGGGGAGTGAACACTGAAGCTTTCTTT | CASSYWGVNTEAFF
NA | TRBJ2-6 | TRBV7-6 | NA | TGTGCCAGCAGCCTCGACCCACAGGGTCTGGCTGGGGCCAACGTCCTGACTTTC | CASSLDPQGLAGANVLTF
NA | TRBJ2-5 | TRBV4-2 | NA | TGTGCCAGCAGCCAAGATACGCCCGGGGAGACCCAGTACTTC | CASSQDTPGETQYF
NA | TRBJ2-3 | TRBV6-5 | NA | TGTGCCAGCAGTCCGATCTTAACTAGCACAGATACGCAGTATTTT | CASSPILTSTDTQYF
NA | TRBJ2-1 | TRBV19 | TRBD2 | TGTGCCAGTATGGTTTCTAGCGGGAGTAATGAGCAGTTCTTC | CASMVSSGSNEQFF
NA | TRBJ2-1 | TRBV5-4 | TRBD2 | TGTGCCAGCAGCCCTGAGGGACTAGCGGGGAAACTCAATGAGCAGTTCTTC | CASSPEGLAGKLNEQFF
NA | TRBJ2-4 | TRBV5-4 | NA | TGTGCCAGCAGCTTGGACGGACGAGTAAACAAAAACATTCAGTACTTC | CASSLDGRVNKNIQYF
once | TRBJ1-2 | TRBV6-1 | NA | TGTGCCAGCAGTGGTAGGGTACGGGGTTATGGCTACACCTTC | CASSGRVRGYGYTF
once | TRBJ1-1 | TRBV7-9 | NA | TGTGCCAGCAGCAAACGGAGTGGCGGTGACACTGAAGCTTTCTTT | CASSKRSGGDTEAFF
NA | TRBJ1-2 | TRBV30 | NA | TGTGCCTCGACAAGCCTGCAGGGCGCCAATGGCTACACCTTC | CASTSLQGANGYTF
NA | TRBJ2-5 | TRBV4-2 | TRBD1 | TGTGCCAGCAGCCAAGGTCGGCAGGGGGTAGAGACCCAGTACTTC | CASSQGRQGVETQYF
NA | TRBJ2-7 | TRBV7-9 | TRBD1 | TGTGCCAGCAACACAATCCGGGACAGGGGAGCCTACGAGCAGTACTTC | CASNTIRDRGAYEQYF
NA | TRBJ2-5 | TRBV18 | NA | TGTGCCAGCTCACCAGGACCAGAGCTAGGGACCCAGTACTTC | CASSPGPELGTQYF
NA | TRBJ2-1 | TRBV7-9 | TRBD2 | TGTGCCAGCAGCTTAGTGGCGGGAGGGATCAATGAGCAGTTCTTC | CASSLVAGGINEQFF
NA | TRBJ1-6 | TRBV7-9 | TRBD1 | TGTGCCAGCAGCCTAGGACAGGGACATAATTCACCCCTCCACTTT | CASSLGQGHNSPLHF
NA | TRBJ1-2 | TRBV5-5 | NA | TGTGCCAGCAGCTGGCAAAACTATGGCTACACCTTC | CASSWQNYGYTF
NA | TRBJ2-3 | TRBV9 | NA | TGTGCCAGCAGCGTAGAAGGTGACGGAAGTAGCACAGATACGCAGTATTTT | CASSVEGDGSSTDTQYF
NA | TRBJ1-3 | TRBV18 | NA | TGTGCCAGCTCACCACCCGACGGCTTCTCTGGAAACACCATATATTTT | CASSPPDGFSGNTIYF
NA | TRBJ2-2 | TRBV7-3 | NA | TGTGCCAGCAGCTTGTCCGTCGGAGGAGGGCGGGCCGGGGAGCTGTTTTTT | CASSLSVGGGRAGELFF
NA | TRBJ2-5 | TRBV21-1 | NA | TGTGCCAGCAGCAAAGGAAGTGGGACGGCGTACCAAGAGACCCAGTACTTC | CASSKGSGTAYQETQYF
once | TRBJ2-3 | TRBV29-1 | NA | TGCAGCGTTGAAGTGGTAGATACGCAGTATTTT | CSVEVVDTQYF
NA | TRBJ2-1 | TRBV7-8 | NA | TGTGCCAGCAGGCTCACTAGTTTCTCCTACAATGAGCAGTTCTTC | CASRLTSFSYNEQFF
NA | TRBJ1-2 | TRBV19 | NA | TGTGCCAGTAGTATAGTCGCATCTAACTATGGCTACACCTTC | CASSIVASNYGYTF
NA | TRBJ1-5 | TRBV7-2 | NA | TGTGCCAGCAGCCCCCCGACCGGACAGCCCCAGCATTTT | CASSPPTGQPQHF
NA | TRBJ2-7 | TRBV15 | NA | TGTGCCACCAGCTTACCCCAGGGAGTTGCGTACTTC | CATSLPQGVAYF
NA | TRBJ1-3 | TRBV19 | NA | TGTGCCAGTACCGATACCGGAGGGGCTGGAAACACCATATATTTT | CASTDTGGAGNTIYF
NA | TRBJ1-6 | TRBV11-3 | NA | TGTGCCAGCAGCGGAGGTGGAGTCATCGGTTCACCCCTCCACTTT | CASSGGGVIGSPLHF
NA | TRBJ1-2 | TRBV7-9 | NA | TGTGCCAGCAGCTTAGATTTGAATTACGATGGCTACACCTTC | CASSLDLNYDGYTF
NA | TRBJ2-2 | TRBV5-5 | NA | TGTGCCAGCAGCTTGGTTGCGGCCGCGAACACCGGGGAGCTGTTTTTT | CASSLVAAANTGELFF
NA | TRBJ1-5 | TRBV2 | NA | TGTGCCAGCAGCCTAGGGGTAGGGCCCCAGCATTTT | CASSLGVGPQHF
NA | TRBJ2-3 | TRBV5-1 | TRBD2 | TGCGCCAGCAGCCAAGGAGCGGGAGGGGGCCGCACAGATACGCAGTATTTT | CASSQGAGGGRTDTQYF
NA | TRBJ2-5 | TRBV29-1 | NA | TGCAGCGTTGAGGACTACGGGGGTCAGACCCAGTACTTC | CSVEDYGGQTQYF
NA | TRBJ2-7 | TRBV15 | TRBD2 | TGTGCCACCTCTTTAGCGGGAGGGATTTACGAGCAGTACTTC | CATSLAGGIYEQYF
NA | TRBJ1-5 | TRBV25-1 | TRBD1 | TGTTCCTCCGGGACAGGGAATCAGCCCCAGCATTTT | CSSGTGNQPQHF
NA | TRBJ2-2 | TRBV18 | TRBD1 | TGTGCCAGCTCACCCGGACAGGGATACGGGGAGCTGTTTTTT | CASSPGQGYGELFF
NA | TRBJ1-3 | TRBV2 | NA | TGTGCCAGCTCGAGGGGGTCCTCCTCTGGAAACACCATATATTTT | CASSRGSSSGNTIYF
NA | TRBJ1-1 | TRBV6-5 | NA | TGTGCCAGCAGTTACTCTAGGGGTGGATACACTGAAGCTTTCTTT | CASSYSRGGYTEAFF
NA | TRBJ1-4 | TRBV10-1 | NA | TGCGCCAGCAGTGTCCCCAATCAGGTTCTCAATACAACTAATGAAAAACTGTTTTTT | CASSVPNQVLNTTNEKLFF
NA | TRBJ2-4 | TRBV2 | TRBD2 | TGTGCCAGCACCACTTTAGGATCTAGCGGGAGGGAAAACTTC | CASTTLGSSGRENF
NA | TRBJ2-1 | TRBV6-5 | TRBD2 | TGTGCCAGCAGTCGTCGGCTAGCGGGGCCCAATGAGCAGTTCTTC | CASSRRLAGPNEQFF
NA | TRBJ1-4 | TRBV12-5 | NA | TGTGCTAGTGGCTACGGAGGAACTAATGAAAAACTGTTTTTT | CASGYGGTNEKLFF
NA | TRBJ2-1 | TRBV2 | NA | TGTGCCAGCAGTGAGGGACCGCAAGCCTACAATGAGCAGTTCTTC | CASSEGPQAYNEQFF
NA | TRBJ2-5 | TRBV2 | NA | TGTGCCAGCAGCAAGGAGGGATTAGAGACCCAGTACTTC | CASSKEGLETQYF
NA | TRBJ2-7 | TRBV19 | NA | TGTGCCAGTAGCACCGCAGGTATCGAGCAGTACTTC | CASSTAGIEQYF
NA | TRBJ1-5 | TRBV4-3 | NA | TGCGCCAGCAGCCAAATGCCCGGGGCGAGCCAGCCCCAGCATTTT | CASSQMPGASQPQHF
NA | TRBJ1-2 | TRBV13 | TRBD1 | TGTGCCAGCAGCCCACACAGGGGTTCTAACTATGGCTACACCTTC | CASSPHRGSNYGYTF
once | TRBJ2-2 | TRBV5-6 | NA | TGTGCCAGCAGCTGGGCGAGGAACACCGGGGAGCTGTTTTTT | CASSWARNTGELFF